The 22 T cell receptor beta chains listed next were all sequenced from one sample in a study of blood T cell repertoires in COVID-19. The protocol was immunoSEQ multiplex PCR, while the TCRdb copy is restricted to in-frame clones and leaves out a portion. This table holds 200,000 to 250,000 clones, about 91% found once. The sequenced sample consisted of peripheral blood. The receptors stem from a young man with active or convalescent COVID-19.

This clone has just one count. This chain connects TRBV5-1 to TRBJ2-5, with D maybe TRBD1 (7 bases). The germline V gene has CDR1 SGHRS and CDR2 YFSETQ. The CDR3 loop spans 17 amino acids. Trimming cost V 4 bases and J 4 bases, with 23 bases left between them. The CDR3 region has the DNA TGCGCCAGCAGCCCATGGGGGGTAGGGGGCGCCGCAGAGACCCAGTACTTC. As protein: CASSPWGVGGAAETQYF.

J is TRBJ1-2 and V is TRBV6-5; 8 positions agree with TRBD1. This CDR3 is 15 amino acids long. Losses at the gene ends were 2 bases for V and 7 bases for J; bases not matched to a gene: 9. CDR1 is MNHEY, CDR2 SVGAGI, per germline. The CDR3 reads CASSYRGGQGGGYTF. The CDR3 DNA reads as TGTGCCAGCAGTTACCGGGGAGGACAGGGCGGTGGCTACACCTTC.

The table lists this clone with a few counts. This chain uses TRBV29-1 with TRBJ2-2, with TRBD2 matching 10 bases. The CDR3 sequence is 14 residues long. V was pared by 7 bases and J by 2 bases, with 4 bases of the junction left unmatched. CDR1 is SQVTM, CDR2 ANQGSEA, per germline. The CDR3 sequence is CSGGLASNTGELFF. The CDR3 DNA reads as TGCAGCGGGGGACTAGCGAGCAACACCGGGGAGCTGTTTTTT.

The CDR3, as DNA: TGTGCCAGCACCCTGGGGGGACTAGCGGGAGATACGCAGTATTTT. Amino acid sequence: CASTLGGLAGDTQYF. The chain recombines TRBV28 with TRBJ2-3, with 12 bases aligning to TRBD2. The germline V gene has CDR1 MDHEN and CDR2 SYDVKM. With V trimmed by 7 bases and J by 5 bases, 7 bases remained unmatched. CDR3 size: 15 residues.

The rearrangement joins TRBV7-2 to TRBJ2-1, with 8 bases fitting TRBD2. V gave up 2 bases and J gave up 6 bases; unmatched junction bases: 3. Germline values: CDR1 SGHTA, CDR2 FQGNSA. The CDR3 is made up of 14 amino acids. CDR3 region: CASSLQREPNEQFF. In DNA form, the CDR3 reads TGTGCCAGCAGCTTACAGCGGGAGCCCAATGAGCAGTTCTTC.

The rearrangement uses TRBV30 and TRBJ2-2; TRBD2 matches 11 bases. CDR3 length: 15 residues. Trimming at V came to 3 bases and at J to 4 bases, leaving 4 bases not matched to a gene. Per the germline V gene, CDR1 is GTSNPN and CDR2 is SVGIG (reference sequence). Here the CDR3 reads CAWSVLAGGTGELFF. The CDR3 DNA follows: TGTGCCTGGAGCGTTCTAGCGGGAGGCACCGGGGAGCTGTTTTTT.

As regards this clone: At one end the junction does not follow the germline gene, possibly because of a read error. The V gene is TRBV19, the J gene TRBJ2-1; 8 nucleotides match TRBD2. CDR3 length equals 12 residues. In germline, CDR1 is LNHDA, CDR2 SQIVND (reference sequence). CDR3 coding DNA: TGTGCCAGTAGAGACCCGGGACTAGGGTCGATCTTC. The encoded protein is CASRDPGLGSIF.

This clone was detected only once. The chain has TRBV11-3 and TRBJ2-5, with D possibly TRBD1 on 7 matching bases. V lost 8 bases to trimming and J lost 1 base, with 11 bases between them. This CDR3 contains 13 residues. In germline, CDR1 is SGHNT, CDR2 YENEEA. This CDR3 reads CASARDSQETQYF. The CDR3 DNA follows: TGTGCCAGCGCGCGGGACAGCCAAGAGACCCAGTACTTC.

This chain links TRBV14 with TRBJ2-7; 9 bases map to TRBD2. The CDR3 runs to 14 residues. CDR1 SGHDN and CDR2 FVKESK come from the germline V gene. After removal of 4 bases from V and 6 bases from J, the junction contained 7 bases not matched to a gene. CDR3 in DNA: TGTGCCAGCAGCCCGGGACTAGCTCCGCCCGAGCAGTACTTC. As protein: CASSPGLAPPEQYF.

The rearrangement joins TRBV7-2 to TRBJ2-1, with D unresolved. The CDR3 extends over 15 amino acids. Trimming removed 1 base at V and 4 bases at J, with 11 bases between. Germline V gene data show CDR1 as SGHTA and CDR2 as FQGNSA. CDR3 sequence (DNA): TGTGCCAGCAGCTTAGAGAGTACTGTTTACAATGAGCAGTTCTTC. It translates to CASSLESTVYNEQFF.

The rearrangement joins TRBV7-9 to TRBJ2-2; D is unresolved. This CDR3 contains 10 residues. CDR1 and CDR2 (germline): SEHNR, FQNEAQ (reference sequence). Trimming stripped 6 bases from V and 7 bases from J, with 3 bases between. The CDR3 sequence is CASSYGELFF. CDR3 DNA: TGTGCCAGCAGTTACGGGGAGCTGTTTTTT.

The rearrangement links TRBV6-1 to TRBJ1-2; no firm D call. Germline V gene sequence: CDR1 MNHNS, CDR2 SASEGT. This CDR3 contains 14 residues. V gave up 4 bases and J gave up 0 bases, with 9 bases separating them. CDR3: CASSAAAPNYGYTF. DNA for the CDR3: TGTGCCAGCAGTGCAGCGGCTCCTAACTATGGCTACACCTTC.

The gene calls are TRBV28 and TRBJ1-2; possibly TRBD1 for D (6 bases). The CDR3 length is 15 residues. Germline V gives CDR1 MDHEN, CDR2 SYDVKM. With 5 bases removed from V and 3 bases from J, the gap between germline ends came to 16 bases. This CDR3 reads CASSAGGRWDYGYTF. The CDR3 bases are TGTGCCAGCAGTGCCGGGGGGCGCTGGGACTATGGCTACACCTTC.

J is TRBJ2-5 and V is TRBV30, with D perhaps TRBD2 (6 bases). The V gene's germline CDR1 is GTSNPN and CDR2 SVGIG (reference sequence). The CDR3 sequence is 13 residues long. Trimming stripped 1 base from V and 2 bases from J, with 8 bases between. The CDR3 spells CAWSGGNQETQYF. CDR3 DNA: TGTGCCTGGAGTGGCGGGAATCAAGAGACCCAGTACTTC.

The rearrangement joins TRBV28 to TRBJ2-1; 14 nucleotides line up with TRBD2. From germline, CDR1 is MDHEN and CDR2 SYDVKM. Losses at the gene ends were 4 bases for V and 9 bases for J; bases not matched to a gene: 11. The CDR3 has 17 amino acids. The CDR3 DNA reads as TGTGCCAGCAGTTCCGGGACTAGCGGGAGTTTGTTCACTGAGCAGTTCTTC. It is translated as CASSSGTSGSLFTEQFF.

The rearrangement uses TRBV10-2 and TRBJ2-1, with a tentative D call TRBD2 (5 bases). The CDR3 totals 16 residues. Germline-derived CDR1 and CDR2 are WSHSY and SAAADI. The germline V and J ends were trimmed by 1 base and 0 bases, with 10 bases remaining between them. CDR3 sequence reads: CASSELPGSSYNEQFF. The DNA of the CDR3 is TGCGCCAGCAGTGAGTTGCCGGGGAGCTCCTACAATGAGCAGTTCTTC.

In this sample, this clone turned up a few times. The genes are TRBV28 and TRBJ2-5, with 8 bases that match TRBD2. Germline V lookup: CDR1 MDHEN, CDR2 SYDVKM. The CDR3 spans 14 residues. V lost 5 bases and J lost 4; bases outside the gene matches: 6. CDR3 sequence reads: CASSARGGTETQYF. DNA for the CDR3: TGTGCCAGCAGTGCCCGGGGGGGAACAGAGACCCAGTACTTC.

CDR3 sequence reads: CATSRGAGIEHGYTF. CDR3 nucleotide sequence: TGTGCCACCAGCAGAGGGGCAGGGATTGAACATGGCTACACCTTC. J is TRBJ1-2 and V is TRBV15; D is perhaps TRBD1 (5 bases). Between the trimmed V and J ends, which lost 1 base and 6 bases, there was a span of 15 bases. The CDR3 runs 15 residues. Per the germline V gene, CDR1 is LNHNV and CDR2 is YYDKDF (reference sequence).

The chain uses TRBV28 and TRBJ1-4; the D is unclear. The CDR3 has 16 residues. V dropped 4 bases and J dropped 4 bases, with 16 bases sitting between them. Germline V gene lookup returns CDR1 MDHEN and CDR2 SYDVKM. DNA for the CDR3: TGTGCCAGCAGTTCTCCAATTGTCGGTGATAATGAAAAACTGTTTTTT. Translating gives CASSSPIVGDNEKLFF.

The chain uses TRBV18 and TRBJ1-1; D gene uncertain. The length of the CDR3 is 15 residues. Germline CDR1 reads KGHSH; CDR2 reads LQKENI. The V and J ends lost 3 bases and 4 bases respectively, with 15 bases between them. The CDR3 DNA follows: TGTGCCAGCTCACCCGAAGCCGCGGGCCTCACTGAAGCTTTCTTT. Translated, it gives CASSPEAAGLTEAFF.

J is TRBJ2-7 and V is TRBV19; 11 bases match TRBD2. The CDR3 runs 15 residues. V was pared by 5 bases and J by 1 base, with 4 bases of the junction left unmatched. CDR1 and CDR2 from the germline V gene are LNHDA and SQIVND (reference sequence). The CDR3 DNA sequence: TGTGCCAGTAGTCCGGGACTAGCGGATTCCTACGAGCAGTACTTC. This translates into CASSPGLADSYEQYF.

This clone is a singleton in its sample. The chain links TRBV27 to TRBJ2-3, with TRBD1 matching 8 bases. The CDR3 covers 15 residues. V dropped 5 bases and J dropped 1; count of bases not matched to a gene: 5. Germline values: CDR1 MNHEY, CDR2 SMNVEV (reference sequence). The chain's CDR3 is CASSGQGGGTDTQYF. The CDR3 DNA follows: TGTGCCAGCAGTGGACAGGGAGGAGGCACAGATACGCAGTATTTT.